These T cell receptor beta chains were read from a single sample in a study of shared clonotypes between healthy human individuals. Only in-frame clones appear in the TCRdb table, and some are missing; sequencing was by immunoSEQ multiplex PCR. The table shows 2,500,000 or so clones, with approximately 94% occurring only once. The source material was naive CD4+ T cells from PBMCs. These receptor sequences come from a man younger than 30 in good health. Some clones in this sample may be carry-over from other donors' samples. The CDR3 runs from the conserved cysteine through the conserved F or W. A D gene is named only where the DNA matches it firmly. Size tells how often a clone was seen (once, few, many) or the class of an expanded clone, and some rows leave it out.

D gene	clone size	J gene	V gene	CDR3 protein	CDR3 DNA
-	-	TRBJ1-1	TRBV30	CAWSVLGKMNTEAFF	TGTGCCTGGAGTGTACTGGGTAAAATGAACACTGAAGCTTTCTTT
TRBD1	-	TRBJ1-2	TRBV5-5	CASSLVDRGNYGYTF	TGTGCCAGCAGCTTGGTGGACAGGGGTAACTATGGCTACACCTTC
-	once	TRBJ1-5	TRBV7-2	CASSLVDSNQPQHF	TGTGCCAGCAGCTTAGTTGATAGCAATCAGCCCCAGCATTTT
TRBD1	-	TRBJ1-2	TRBV9	CASSVQQGEYGYTF	TGTGCCAGCAGCGTTCAACAGGGGGAATATGGCTACACCTTC
TRBD2	-	TRBJ2-3	TRBV5-1	CASSLLGLAGGMSTDTQYF	TGCGCCAGCAGCTTACTTGGACTAGCGGGAGGGATGAGCACAGATACGCAGTATTTT
-	once	TRBJ2-2	TRBV9	CASSLSQGRTGELFF	TGTGCCAGCTCCCTCTCCCAGGGGAGGACCGGGGAGCTGTTTTTT
-	once	TRBJ2-1	TRBV11-3	CASPSLIQSKNEQFF	TGTGCCAGCCCCTCCCTAATACAAAGCAAGAATGAGCAGTTCTTC
-	-	TRBJ1-1	TRBV11-3	CASSHQNTEAFF	TGTGCCAGCAGCCACCAGAACACTGAAGCTTTCTTT
TRBD1	-	TRBJ2-5	TRBV5-1	CASSLEIGQEKTQYF	TGCGCCAGCAGCTTGGAGATAGGACAGGAAAAGACCCAGTACTTC
-	-	TRBJ2-6	TRBV7-3	CASSSGGANVLTF	TGTGCCAGCAGCTCCGGTGGGGCCAACGTCCTGACTTTC
TRBD1	-	TRBJ2-1	TRBV29-1	CSGRNGTVYNEQFF	TGCAGCGGACGTAACGGGACAGTTTACAATGAGCAGTTCTTC
TRBD1	-	TRBJ2-3	TRBV28	CAIRDRGDTDTQYF	TGTGCCATTAGGGACAGGGGAGACACAGATACGCAGTATTTT
-	few	TRBJ1-1	TRBV7-9	CASSLKGGAFF	TGTGCCAGCAGCTTAAAGGGGGGAGCTTTCTTT
-	-	TRBJ1-2	TRBV9	CASSVNEGDGYTF	TGTGCCAGCAGCGTTAATGAAGGAGATGGCTACACCTTC
-	once	TRBJ1-2	TRBV5-4	CASSLRTVNYGYTF	TGTGCCAGCAGCTTACGGACAGTTAACTATGGCTACACCTTC
-	-	TRBJ2-3	TRBV29-1	CSVGGGASTDTQYF	TGCAGCGTTGGTGGCGGGGCTAGCACAGATACGCAGTATTTT
TRBD1	-	TRBJ1-5	TRBV9	CASSVGQGGDQPQHF	TGTGCCAGCAGCGTAGGTCAGGGGGGCGATCAGCCCCAGCATTTT
-	-	TRBJ2-5	TRBV4-2	CASSQVGTQIGETQYF	TGTGCCAGCAGCCAAGTCGGGACTCAGATCGGGGAGACCCAGTACTTC
-	-	TRBJ1-4	TRBV4-1	CASSPDKRANEKLFF	TGCGCCAGCAGCCCAGACAAGAGGGCTAATGAAAAACTGTTTTTT
-	-	TRBJ1-1	TRBV7-9	CASSRPIGADRLQNTEAFF	TGTGCCAGCAGCCGCCCCATTGGGGCAGACAGATTGCAGAACACTGAAGCTTTCTTT
TRBD2	once	TRBJ2-1	TRBV5-1	CASSVSGTEQFF	TGCGCCAGCAGCGTTAGCGGGACGGAGCAGTTCTTC
TRBD1	-	TRBJ2-7	TRBV18	CASSPRGTGTYEQYF	TGTGCCAGCTCACCCCGCGGGACAGGGACTTACGAGCAGTACTTC
TRBD1	-	TRBJ1-2	TRBV27	CASSWDRGRGDYGYTF	TGTGCCAGCAGTTGGGACAGGGGGCGGGGGGACTATGGCTACACCTTC
-	-	TRBJ2-7	TRBV27	CASSFPDSGEQYF	TGTGCCAGCAGTTTCCCGGACAGCGGAGAGCAGTACTTC
-	-	TRBJ1-1	TRBV28	CASSVRQTEAFF	TGTGCCAGCAGCGTTCGACAGACTGAAGCTTTCTTT
TRBD1	once	TRBJ2-4	TRBV6-1	CASSEYDRGRNIQYF	TGTGCCAGCAGTGAATATGACAGGGGCAGAAACATTCAGTACTTC
TRBD1	-	TRBJ2-1	TRBV18	CASSPGGTGQYNEQFF	TGTGCCAGCTCACCAGGGGGGACAGGGCAATACAATGAGCAGTTCTTC
-	-	TRBJ1-2	TRBV6-5	CASSSGSYGYTF	TGTGCCAGCAGTTCAGGAAGCTATGGCTACACCTTC
TRBD1	-	TRBJ1-3	TRBV2	CASSGSRGQGNTIYF	TGTGCCAGCAGTGGATCGAGGGGGCAAGGAAACACCATATATTTT